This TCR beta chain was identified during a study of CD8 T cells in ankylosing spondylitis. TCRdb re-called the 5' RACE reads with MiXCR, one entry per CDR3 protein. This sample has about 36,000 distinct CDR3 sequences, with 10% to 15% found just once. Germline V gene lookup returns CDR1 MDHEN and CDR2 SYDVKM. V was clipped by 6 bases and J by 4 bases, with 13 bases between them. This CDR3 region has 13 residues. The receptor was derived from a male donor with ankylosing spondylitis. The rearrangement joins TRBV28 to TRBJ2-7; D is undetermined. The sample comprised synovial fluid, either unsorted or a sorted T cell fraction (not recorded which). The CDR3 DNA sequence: TGTGCCAGCAGAGTAACCGAAGCTTACGAGCAGTACTTC. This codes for CASRVTEAYEQYF.